This T cell receptor (beta chain) was profiled in a study of STAT5B mutations in CD4+ large granular lymphocyte leukemia. TCRdb's copy holds only in-frame clones and misses some; the assay was immunoSEQ multiplex PCR. The sample has approximately 2,200 clones; roughly 71% are singletons. The specimen sequenced was PBMCs. This TCR derives from a woman between 70 and 85 years old with CD4+ T-cell large granular lymphocyte leukemia.

This chain's CDR3 is CASSPQGVEQYF. CDR3 nucleotides: TGTGCCAGCAGCCCCCAAGGGGTCGAGCAGTACTTC. This sequence joins TRBV6-6 and TRBJ2-7; tentative D call: TRBD1 (5 bases). Germline lookup yields CDR1 MNHNY and CDR2 SVGAGI (reference sequence). The CDR3 runs to 12 residues. Trimming took off 6 bases at V and 6 bases at J, with 12 bases between the two ends.